This T cell receptor (beta chain) was found in a study of OX40 agonist ivuxolimab in advanced cancers. Across the whole study: Given to patients was ivuxolimab, an agonistic anti-OX40 (CD134) antibody.

The CDR3 runs to 14 residues. Losses at the gene ends were 1 base for V and 3 bases for J; bases not matched to a gene: 3. CDR1 SGHNT and CDR2 YYREEE come from the germline V gene (reference sequence). TCRdb's copy holds only in-frame clones and misses some; the assay was immunoSEQ multiplex PCR. The sample records some 70,000 clones, roughly 90% being singletons. Patients were ineligible given autoimmune disease history or systemic immunosuppression. This clone came up once. The clonotype originates from an adult with an advanced solid tumor such as melanoma, head and neck, liver or kidney cancer. The J gene is TRBJ2-7, the V gene TRBV5-4; 8 nucleotides line up with TRBD1. The specimen was CD4+ or CD8+ T cells sorted from blood, collected in a trial of the OX40 agonist ivuxolimab. The CDR3 sequence is CASSLQGQDYEQYF. The CDR3 DNA is TGTGCCAGCAGCTTGCAGGGACAGGACTACGAGCAGTACTTC.